This TCR beta chain was recorded in a study of blood T cell repertoires in COVID-19. Trimming cost V 0 bases and J 3 bases, with 6 bases left between them. This CDR3 is built from 13 residues. The germline gives CDR1 SGDLS, CDR2 YYNGEE. Repertoires were generated with immunoSEQ multiplex PCR, while TCRdb's copy carries only in-frame clones and drops some. The repertoire has 150,000 to 200,000 clones, roughly 88% of them found once; the top ten carry about 8.4%. The genes are TRBV9 and TRBJ1-1; no reliable D call. Specimen: PBMCs or T cells enriched from blood (not recorded which). This sequence was found in a woman between 18 and 29 years old who had recovered from COVID-19. This CDR3 reads CASSVDGDTEAFF. CDR3 bases: TGTGCCAGCAGCGTAGACGGGGACACTGAAGCTTTCTTT.